Listed below are T cell receptor beta chains from one sample, sequenced in a study of blood T cell repertoires in COVID-19. Repertoires were generated with immunoSEQ multiplex PCR, while TCRdb's copy carries only in-frame clones and drops some. The profile shows roughly 410,000 clones, around nine tenths of them singletons. Sample: peripheral blood. The receptors originated from a woman between 40 and 55 years old with COVID-19, enrolled during active disease. CDR3s include the opening cysteine and the closing phenylalanine or tryptophan. The D gene is left open where the match is weak.

TRBV11-2	TRBD1	TRBJ1-2	CASSPTLTGYGYTF
TRBV12-1	-	TRBJ1-2	CASRKSRGRGYTF
TRBV24-1	TRBD1	TRBJ2-2	CATSDPGTGSDTGELFF
TRBV7-2	TRBD2	TRBJ2-2	CASSLVTSGGALATGELFF
TRBV5-1	-	TRBJ2-1	CASSSGARAAHEQFF
TRBV6-5	-	TRBJ2-5	CASSYSTQETQYF
TRBV6-5	TRBD1	TRBJ1-1	CASSFTQGAFEAFF
TRBV11-2	TRBD1	TRBJ1-1	CASSLRTWDRHTEAFF
TRBV24-1	-	TRBJ1-3	CATSAAGGNTIYF
TRBV12-3/TRBV12-4	-	TRBJ1-1	CASSPRRTEAFF
TRBV7-9	TRBD1	TRBJ1-2	CASSSPAGGHGYTF
TRBV28	-	TRBJ1-5	CASSPAQGSQPQHF
TRBV6-5	-	TRBJ1-2	CASSPQGVYGYTF
TRBV30	-	TRBJ1-6	CAWGHTPLHF
TRBV28	TRBD1	TRBJ1-2	CASSSGQGYNYGYTF
TRBV7-9	TRBD1	TRBJ2-5	CASSRDSYQETQYF
TRBV6-1	-	TRBJ1-3	CASSELGAGGANTIYF
TRBV30	-	TRBJ1-2	CAWGNRVNGYTF
TRBV19	-	TRBJ2-5	CASSMGGQETQYF
TRBV10-3	TRBD1	TRBJ1-5	CAISDQGGSQPQHF
TRBV19	TRBD1	TRBJ1-4	CASTPTGGGEKLFF
TRBV7-9	-	TRBJ1-1	CASSLQGMNTEAFF
TRBV5-1	-	TRBJ2-3	CASSLEMGNTQYF
TRBV7-6	TRBD2	TRBJ2-1	CASSSSGSYNEQFF
TRBV5-4	-	TRBJ2-7	CASSGIQGSYEQYF
TRBV6-2/TRBV6-3	TRBD1	TRBJ1-1	CASSYSSPGGKAFF
TRBV15	-	TRBJ1-5	CATSRDRGNQPQHF
TRBV27	TRBD1	TRBJ1-1	CASSTRRQGGMNTEAFF
TRBV4-3	-	TRBJ1-2	CASSHLEGGNGYTF
TRBV19	-	TRBJ2-7	CASSSDAGYEQYF
TRBV30	TRBD2	TRBJ2-1	CAWSPGLATYNEQFF
TRBV6-2/TRBV6-3	-	TRBJ1-5	CASSSSPSTENQPQHF
TRBV19	-	TRBJ1-1	CASSPQGNTEAFF
TRBV4-1	-	TRBJ1-2	CASSQEGAYGYTF
TRBV7-9	TRBD1	TRBJ1-5	CASSATGQGPGQPQHF
TRBV6-2/TRBV6-3	-	TRBJ2-3	CASSTPTVSPRGNTQYF
TRBV19	-	TRBJ1-5	CASSIDVAPQHF
TRBV10-3	TRBD1	TRBJ1-1	CAISESPGGGEAFF
TRBV5-4	-	TRBJ2-2	CASSPRVLTGELFF
TRBV29-1	TRBD1	TRBJ1-1	CSVGQGAGDTEAFF
TRBV27	-	TRBJ1-1	CASSSWTENTEAFF
TRBV2	TRBD1	TRBJ1-2	CASSLQGSYGYTF
TRBV27	-	TRBJ2-1	CASSFSGRPSNEQFF
TRBV9	TRBD1	TRBJ1-2	CASSVEGGFGANTF
TRBV9	TRBD1	TRBJ2-3	CASSPHRGMNADTQYF
TRBV27	TRBD1	TRBJ2-4	CASSSPGQGSVNIQYF
TRBV4-3	-	TRBJ1-6	CASSQTTDRRYNSPLHF
TRBV5-1	TRBD2	TRBJ2-1	CASSLVAGVSSYNEQFF
TRBV28	TRBD1	TRBJ1-1	CASRVPGQGMNTEAFF
TRBV10-3	-	TRBJ1-1	CAIRESSTEAFF
TRBV28	TRBD1	TRBJ2-7	CASSFTGGSYEQYF
TRBV14	-	TRBJ1-1	CASSQDRDKRTEAFF
TRBV5-1	TRBD2	TRBJ2-1	CASSPGSGRAYNEQFF
TRBV7-2	TRBD2	TRBJ2-1	CASSLGGGRLTRSDEQFF